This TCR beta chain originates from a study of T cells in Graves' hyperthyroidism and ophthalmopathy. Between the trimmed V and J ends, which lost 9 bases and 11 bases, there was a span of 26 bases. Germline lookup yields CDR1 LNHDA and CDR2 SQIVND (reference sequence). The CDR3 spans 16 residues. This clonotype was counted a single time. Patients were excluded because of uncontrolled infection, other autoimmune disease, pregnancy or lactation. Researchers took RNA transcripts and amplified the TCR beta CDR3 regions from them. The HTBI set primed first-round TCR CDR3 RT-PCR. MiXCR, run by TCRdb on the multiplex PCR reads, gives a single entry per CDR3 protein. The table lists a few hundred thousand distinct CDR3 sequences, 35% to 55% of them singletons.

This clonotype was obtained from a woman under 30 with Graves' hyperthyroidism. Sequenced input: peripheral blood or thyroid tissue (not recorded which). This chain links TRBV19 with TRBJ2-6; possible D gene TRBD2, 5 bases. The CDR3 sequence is CASSILPGGAAYVLTF. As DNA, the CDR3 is TGTGCCAGCAGCATCCTGCCTGGAGGAGCGGCATACGTCCTGACTTTC. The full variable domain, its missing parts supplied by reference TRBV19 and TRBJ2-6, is DGGITQSPKYLFRKEGQNVTLSCEQNLNHDAMYWYRQDPGQGLRLIYYSQIVNDFQKGDIAEGYSVSREKKESFPLTVTSAQKNPTAFYLCASSILPGGAAYVLTFGAGSRLTVL.